The 8 T cell receptor beta chains given below trace back to one sample, sequenced in a study of cytomegalovirus exposure and HLA in healthy donors. Use of 60 Vbeta and 13 Jbeta primers characterized the PCR. Method: immunoSEQ multiplex PCR; TCRdb's copy keeps in-frame clones and lacks some. This sample has 150,000 to 200,000 clones; 75% occur once, and the top ten carry roughly 7.1%. The sample was PBMCs. These receptor sequences come from a woman in her thirties or forties in good health and CMV-seropositive.

The CDR3 region is CASSPNRGNYGYTF. As DNA, the CDR3 is TGTGCCAGCAGCCCGAACAGGGGTAACTATGGCTACACCTTC. The gene calls are TRBV6-1 and TRBJ1-2; the match to TRBD1 covers 7 bases. V was pared by 6 bases and J by 1 base, with 5 bases of the junction left unmatched. The CDR3 is made up of 14 amino acids. Germline V lookup: CDR1 MNHNS, CDR2 SASEGT.

As DNA, the CDR3 is TGTGCCAGCAGCGCCGGGAGGGGCTCCTACAATGAGCAGTTCTTC. Translating gives CASSAGRGSYNEQFF. V is TRBV7-2 and J is TRBJ2-1; the match to TRBD2 covers 8 bases. Trimming cost V 5 bases and J 0 bases; bases outside gene matches: 3. CDR3 length: 15 amino acids. Germline V gene lookup returns CDR1 SGHTA and CDR2 FQGNSA. Based on the CDR3 plus reference TRBV7-2 and TRBJ2-1, the full variable domain is GAGVSQSPSNKVTEKGKDVELRCDPISGHTALYWYRQSLGQGLEFLIYFQGNSAPDKSGLPSDRFSAERTGGSVSTLTIQRTQQEDSAVYLCASSAGRGSYNEQFFGPGTRLTVL.

The chain has TRBV5-4 and TRBJ2-7; a weak D match, TRBD1 (5 bases). Per the germline V gene, CDR1 is SGHNT and CDR2 is YYREEE (reference sequence). This CDR3 has 13 amino acids. The V and J ends lost 1 base and 6 bases respectively, with 11 bases between them. In nucleotides, the CDR3 is TGTGCCAGCAGCTTGCCCCCAGGGCGCGAGCAGTACTTC. Translated: CASSLPPGREQYF.

V usage is TRBV15 and J usage is TRBJ1-4; D may be TRBD1 (5 bases). Trimming stripped 4 bases from V and 13 bases from J, with 16 bases between. The CDR3 has 13 residues. Germline loops: CDR1 LNHNV, CDR2 YYDKDF (reference sequence). The CDR3 here is CATSTDRSRRLFF. CDR3 nucleotide sequence: TGTGCCACCAGCACCGACAGATCGCGGAGACTGTTTTTT. The full variable domain, rest sourced from reference TRBV15 and TRBJ1-4, is DAMVIQNPRYQVTQFGKPVTLSCSQTLNHNVMYWYQQKSSQAPKLLFHYYDKDFNNEADTPDNFQSRRPNTSFCFLDIRSPGLGDTAMYLCATSTDRSRRLFFGSGTQLSVL.

The genes are TRBV18 and TRBJ2-1; D may be TRBD1 (5 bases). CDR3 length equals 17 residues. Germline-derived CDR1 and CDR2 are KGHSH and LQKENI. V was clipped by 2 bases and J by 6 bases, with 20 bases between them. CDR3 sequence: CASSPERVGIGANEQFF. The CDR3 bases are TGTGCCAGCTCACCAGAACGGGTAGGAATAGGGGCCAATGAGCAGTTCTTC.

In this sample, this clone turned up a few times. The chain recombines TRBV7-9 with TRBJ2-3; 9 bases fit TRBD1. J lost 2 bases, V lost 7 bases, and 10 bases had no gene match. Germline CDR1 is SEHNR and CDR2 is FQNEAQ (reference sequence). This CDR3 contains 16 residues. In nucleotides, the CDR3 is TGTGCCAGCACACTTAGTAGGGACAGGGACACAGATACGCAGTATTTT. This codes for CASTLSRDRDTDTQYF.

The V call is TRBV2, the J call TRBJ1-2, with D uncertain. The CDR3 consists of 14 residues. CDR1 is SNHLY and CDR2 is FYNNEI in the germline V gene. The V and J ends lost 4 bases and 4 bases respectively, with 13 bases between them. DNA of the CDR3: TGTGCCAGCAGTGTCGGGCAGCGGAGCTATGGCTACACCTTC. This encodes CASSVGQRSYGYTF.

This chain joins TRBV30 and TRBJ2-3; D call uncertain. V lost 3 bases, J lost 6 bases, and 7 bases lay in between. The CDR3 sequence is 11 residues long. Germline V gene data show CDR1 as GTSNPN and CDR2 as SVGIG (reference sequence). In DNA form, the CDR3 reads TGTGCCTGGAGCCTACAGGATACGCAGTATTTT. Its protein product is CAWSLQDTQYF.